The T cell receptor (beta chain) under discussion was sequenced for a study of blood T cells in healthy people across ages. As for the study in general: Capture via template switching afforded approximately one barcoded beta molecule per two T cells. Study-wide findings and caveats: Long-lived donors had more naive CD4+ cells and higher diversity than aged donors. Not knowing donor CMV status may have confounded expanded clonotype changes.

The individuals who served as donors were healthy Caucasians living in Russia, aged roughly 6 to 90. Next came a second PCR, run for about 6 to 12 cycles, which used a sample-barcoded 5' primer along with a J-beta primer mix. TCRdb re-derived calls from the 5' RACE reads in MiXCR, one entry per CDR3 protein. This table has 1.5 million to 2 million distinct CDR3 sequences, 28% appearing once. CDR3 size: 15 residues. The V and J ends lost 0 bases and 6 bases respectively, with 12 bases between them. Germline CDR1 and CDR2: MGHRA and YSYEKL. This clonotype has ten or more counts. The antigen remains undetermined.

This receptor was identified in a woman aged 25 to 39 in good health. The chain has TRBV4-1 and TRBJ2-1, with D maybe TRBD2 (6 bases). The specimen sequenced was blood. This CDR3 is CASSQDGGTGNEQFF. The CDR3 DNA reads TGCGCCAGCAGCCAAGATGGGGGGACCGGCAATGAGCAGTTCTTC.